Below are 10 T cell receptor beta chains sequenced from a single sample in a study of shared clonotypes between healthy human individuals (dated by TCRdb to the early 2020s). Library construction relied on the immunoSEQ multiplex PCR assay. Imported from immuneACCESS, the table was reduced by TCRdb to in-frame sequences with V and J called. These copies leave out some clones; in studies compared against another copy, an unresolved V gene accounts for under half, and the cause of the remainder is not known. In all, the sample holds 650,000 to 700,000 clones, and 90% of those were seen once. Of the sample, around a third is held by the ten largest clones. The specimen was memory CD8+ T cells from PBMCs. The cell subset or site label for this specimen denotes: CD45RO+ cells pooled with CCR7-negative TemRA cells. The receptors here all came from a man younger than 30 in good health. Some clones in this sample may be carry-over from other donors' samples.

The CDR3 bases are TGTGCCAGCTCACCAAGATCCAGCGACGAGGGCTACACCTTC. This gives the protein CASSPRSSDEGYTF. J is TRBJ1-2 and V is TRBV18; D is unclear. The V end was cut by 2 bases, the J end by 8 bases, with 15 bases between. The CDR3 is made up of 14 amino acids. Germline V CDR1 and CDR2: KGHSH, LQKENI.

V gene TRBV15 combines with J gene TRBJ1-2, with a tentative D call TRBD1 (5 bases). This CDR3 contains 17 residues. CDR1 is LNHNV and CDR2 is YYDKDF in the germline V gene (reference sequence). Trimming took 3 bases from V and 4 from J, leaving 21 bases between them. The CDR3 nucleotides are TGTGCCACCAGCAGGGGGACGGAGTCATACCCACCCTATGGCTACACCTTC. It encodes CATSRGTESYPPYGYTF.

In DNA, the CDR3 is TGTGCCAGCAGTTTACCGGGACAGTGGACCCAGTACTTC. Residues: CASSLPGQWTQYF. The chain carries TRBV7-9 and TRBJ2-5; 7 positions match TRBD1. Germline loops: CDR1 SEHNR, CDR2 FQNEAQ (reference sequence). The J segment lost 7 bases and the V segment lost 6 bases, leaving 8 bases of the junction unmatched. The CDR3 covers 13 residues.

The rearrangement uses TRBV5-1 and TRBJ2-2; D is ambiguous. CDR3 length equals 15 residues. Trimming left V 3 bases short and J 6 bases short, with 15 bases between. Germline CDR1 SGHRS, CDR2 YFSETQ. CDR3 loop: CASSSGSWAAGELFF. For the CDR3, the DNA is TGCGCCAGCAGCTCAGGCTCGTGGGCTGCCGGGGAGCTGTTTTTT.

Turning to this clone: A read error is the likely source, as a far larger clone sits one nucleotide away. The same CDR3 arises from other DNA sequences in this sample as well. The chain joins TRBV13 to TRBJ2-2, with 7 positions matching TRBD1. Germline V CDR1 and CDR2: PRHDT, FYEKMQ (reference sequence). The CDR3 sequence is 18 residues long. CDR3: CASSGMIRDSANTGELFF. The DNA for the CDR3 is TGTGCCAGCAGCGGAATGATTCGGGACAGCGCGAACACCGGGGAGCTATTTTTT.

The rearrangement links TRBV4-3 to TRBJ2-7, with 12 bases identical to TRBD2. Germline CDR1 is LGHNA and CDR2 is YSLEER. Unmatched junction bases numbered 7, after V lost 0 bases and J lost 4 bases. The CDR3 loop spans 17 amino acids. CDR3 sequence reads: CASSQDPPSGRAYEQYF. For the CDR3, the DNA is TGCGCCAGCAGCCAAGATCCCCCTAGCGGGAGGGCTTACGAGCAGTACTTC.

V gene TRBV4-3 combines with J gene TRBJ2-7; TRBD2 matches at 15 bases. CDR1 LGHNA and CDR2 YSLEER come from the germline V gene. The CDR3 has 17 amino acids. V was pared by 2 bases and J by 5 bases, with 7 bases of the junction left unmatched. The CDR3 bases are TGCGCCAGCAGCCAAAAGCCGGGACTAGCGGGAGGAGACGAGCAGTACTTC. It yields the protein CASSQKPGLAGGDEQYF.

This clone was seen a few times. The chain is built from TRBV30 and TRBJ2-7, with 9 bases aligning to TRBD1. From germline, CDR1 is GTSNPN and CDR2 SVGIG (reference sequence). The CDR3 length is 15 residues. Trimming cost V 7 bases and J 2 bases; bases outside gene matches: 12. CDR3 residues: CAFGSLTGGPYEQYF. As DNA, the CDR3 is TGTGCCTTTGGATCCTTGACAGGGGGTCCCTACGAGCAGTACTTC.

V and J are TRBV7-2 and TRBJ2-7, with D unclear. Germline values: CDR1 SGHTA, CDR2 FQGNSA. V lost 3 bases and J lost 6, with 18 bases in between. The length of the CDR3 is 15 residues. This chain's CDR3 is CASSFNTPGWGEQYF. CDR3 sequence (DNA): TGTGCCAGCAGCTTTAACACCCCTGGATGGGGCGAGCAGTACTTC.

This clone was detected once. This chain joins TRBV7-9 and TRBJ2-5; D tentatively fits TRBD1 or TRBD2 (5 bases each). The CDR3 loop spans 14 amino acids. Germline assignment: CDR1 SEHNR and CDR2 FQNEAQ (reference sequence). With 6 bases removed from V and 4 bases from J, the gap between germline ends came to 15 bases. In nucleotides, the CDR3 is TGTGCCAGCAGGCCCGGGGACCAAGTAGAGACCCAGTACTTC. Translated: CASRPGDQVETQYF.